This entry features one T cell receptor beta chain sequence. Its antigen remains unidentified. Base qualities are not recorded, but no much larger clone differs from it by a single base. The record originates from a study of radiation and T cells in renal cell carcinoma (TCRdb year 2020). Broadly, across the study: The samples were obtained from a clinical trial, where primary renal cell carcinomas were treated with 15 Gy stereotactic body radiation therapy and then removed by nephrectomy 4 weeks afterward. Across all 53 samples, 4,016,671 unique CDR3 nucleotide sequences, encoding 2.5 million to 3 million unique CDR3 amino acid sequences, were identified. TCR beta sequencing covered 50 to 55 samples in total, comprising around 25 tumors and some 27 peripheral blood samples.

The full study reports these points: Because pretreatment tumor biopsies were not available, the study could not determine whether clonotypes were already present within the tumor at baseline. Blood repertoire dynamics were not followed beyond 4 weeks after treatment. In blood, the top tumor clonotypes increased from baseline to 2 weeks after radiation and then shrank by 4 weeks, which suggests a temporary expansion of tumor-resident clones. Because the trial had a single-armed design, the trial could not examine how radiation dose or scheduling affected the TCR repertoire.

As encoded in the germline V gene, CDR1 is SGHNT while CDR2 is YENEEA. The CDR3 starts with the cysteine, ends with the phenylalanine, and has 15 residues. The CDR3 DNA has 45 bases and is translated from base 1. V is cut by 2 bases and J by 1 base, and the space between the germline ends is 8 bases. Following the manufacturer's recommendations, the immunoSEQ kit was used to generate TCR beta libraries from genomic DNA. To prepare the libraries, a first multiplex PCR with proprietary primers was run, followed by a second PCR that added unique barcodes, and a bead cleanup was done after each round. A kit-provided positive control reaction and a negative control reaction were included in every sample batch. The final libraries underwent checking on an Agilent 4200 TapeStation D1000 ScreenTape, volumetric pooling, and quantification by qPCR. Sequencing was performed on an Illumina NextSeq500 using a MidOutput 150-cycle cartridge, with 156 Read1 cycles, 15 Index1 cycles, and the kit custom primers. The pooled library was loaded at 0.95 to 1 pM, with a roughly 21% PhiX control spiked in. Per the original workflow: Vendor-processed data were analyzed in R, and a clonotype was defined as all T cells sharing the same CDR3 nucleotide sequence. In the clone abundance analyses, frequencies in each sample were normalized to that sample's 10,000 most abundant clones. Public T cell clones, which averaged fewer than five per sample, were excluded before analysis. Tumor-enriched and baseline blood-enriched clonotypes were defined by at least a 32-fold difference in abundance between compartments. Clonotypes expanded or contracted between blood time points were identified with a beta-binomial differential abundance model. Similarity between tumor and blood repertoires was quantified using the Baroni-Urbani and Buser coefficient, and groups were compared with two-tailed Wilcoxon tests in R. This is the immuneACCESS table as TCRdb keeps it, with only in-frame sequences that have V and J called. A part of the clones is gone; compared with another copy, unresolved V genes explain less than half, and the rest is unexplained. V, J and clone size derive from that table, while D and trimming were established from the DNA sequence. For this sample the table gives around 64,000 clones, of which around 80% were detected only once. The ten biggest clones cover 7.3% of the sample.

Interpreted using the paper, the time point label stands for: baseline pretreatment blood. The treatment or condition label on this specimen signifies: 15 Gy SBRT to primary tumor, nephrectomy 4 weeks later. To follow tumor-enriched clonotypes, peripheral blood was collected serially from radiation-treated patients at baseline and again at 2 weeks and 4 weeks after SBRT. Renal cell carcinoma with clear cell pathology was present in all patients. Genomic DNA for TCR sequencing was prepared using the QIAamp DNA Blood Mini Kit (Qiagen). The analyses included only samples that passed all quality control checks.

This TCR derives from a man aged 55 to 69 with renal cell carcinoma. The material sequenced was blood, taken from a patient whose treatment included radiotherapy and nephrectomy. The sequence is built from TRBV11-3 and TRBJ2-2; the D gene cannot be named for sure. The CDR3 reads as follows: CASSLRGVNTGELFF. The nucleotide sequence reads TGTGCCAGCAGCTTAAGAGGAGTGAACACCGGGGAGCTGTTTTTT.